Only a few counts were recorded for the clone carrying this TCR beta chain. Antigen: not known. Exclusion of a patient resulted from uncontrolled infection, other autoimmune disease, pregnancy or lactation. PBMCs were sourced from approximately 9.3 ml fresh peripheral blood. This specimen comes from a study of T cells in Graves' hyperthyroidism and ophthalmopathy. Study outcomes and limitations: Appearing also in blood were most of the thyroid clonotypes expanded above 0.001. The model made its ophthalmopathy prediction, and onset followed a median roughly 6.5 months later.

Germline V gene data show CDR1 as SGHNT and CDR2 as YENEEA. V dropped 5 bases and J dropped 0 bases, with 10 bases sitting between them. CDR3 length: 14 amino acids. RNA transcripts yielded amplified TCR beta CDR3 regions. Carried out on the TCR CDR3, a first-round RT-PCR used the HTBI primer set. TCRdb analysed the multiplex PCR reads with MiXCR anew, one entry per CDR3 protein. The table shows about 270,000 distinct CDR3 sequences, with about 20% occurring only once. The TCR comes from a man aged 25 to 40 with Graves' ophthalmopathy. The J gene is TRBJ1-1, the V gene TRBV11-3; a weak D match, TRBD1 (6 bases). The sample consisted of blood. CDR3 bases: TGTGCCAGCAGCGCAGGGGAGGTGAACACTGAAGCTTTCTTT. Its translation is CASSAGEVNTEAFF.